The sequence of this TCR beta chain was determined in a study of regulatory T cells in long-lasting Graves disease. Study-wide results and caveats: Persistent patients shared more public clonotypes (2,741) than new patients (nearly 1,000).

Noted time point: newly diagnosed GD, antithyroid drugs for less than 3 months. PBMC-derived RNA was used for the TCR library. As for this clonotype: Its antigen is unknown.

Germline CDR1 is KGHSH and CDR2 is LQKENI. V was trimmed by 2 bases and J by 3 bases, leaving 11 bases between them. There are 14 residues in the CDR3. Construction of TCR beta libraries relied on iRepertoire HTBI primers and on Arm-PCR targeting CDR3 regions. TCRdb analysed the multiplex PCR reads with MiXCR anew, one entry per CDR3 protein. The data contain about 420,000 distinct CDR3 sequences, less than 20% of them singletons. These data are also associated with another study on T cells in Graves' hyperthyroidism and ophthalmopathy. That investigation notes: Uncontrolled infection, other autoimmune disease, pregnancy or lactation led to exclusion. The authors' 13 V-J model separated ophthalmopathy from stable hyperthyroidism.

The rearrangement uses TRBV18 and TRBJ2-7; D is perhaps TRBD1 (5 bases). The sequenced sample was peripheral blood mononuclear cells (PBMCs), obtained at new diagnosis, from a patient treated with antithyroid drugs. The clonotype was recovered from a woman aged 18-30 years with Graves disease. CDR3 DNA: TGTGCCAGCTCACCAACGCAGGGTAACTACGAGCAGTACTTC. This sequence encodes CASSPTQGNYEQYF.